This TCR beta chain was recovered during a study of lymphopenia after photon versus proton radiotherapy. TCRdb keeps only in-frame clones here, not all; method: immunoSEQ multiplex PCR. The sample contains more than 25,000 clones, roughly four fifths of which appear only once. The CDR3 totals 14 residues. In germline, CDR1 is SGHAT, CDR2 FQNNGV. Trimming pared 0 bases from V and 4 bases from J, leaving 8 bases between. The source of this sequence is a woman aged 45-60 years with pancreatic cancer. This chain uses TRBV11-2 with TRBJ2-3; tentative D call: TRBD2 (5 bases). Source: peripheral blood, taken from a patient treated with photon-based radiotherapy. CDR3 sequence reads: CASSLDPSPDTQYF. For the CDR3, the DNA is TGTGCCAGCAGCTTAGATCCTAGCCCAGATACGCAGTATTTT.